This T cell receptor (beta chain) was sequenced during a study of blood T cell repertoires in COVID-19. Per the original methods: Nucleated cell number was recorded as an estimate derived from reference gene primer amplification. The protocol was immunoSEQ multiplex PCR, while the TCRdb copy is restricted to in-frame clones and leaves out a portion. V and J calls and clone size are copied from that table; D and trimming were computed from the DNA. The sample lists about 120,000 clones; less than 95% were seen once. Germline lookup yields CDR1 LGHNA and CDR2 YSLEER. V was pared by 1 base and J by 0 bases, with 10 bases between. This CDR3 contains 17 residues.

The rearrangement joins TRBV4-3 to TRBJ2-6; D is ambiguous. This receptor was obtained from a human donor with active COVID-19. The donor label of this sample is uncertain. The sequencing sample was made of peripheral blood. CDR3 sequence: CASSQAPVGSGANVLTF. CDR3 nucleotides: TGCGCCAGCAGCCAAGCCCCGGTCGGCTCTGGGGCCAACGTCCTGACTTTC.